The entry below describes one T cell receptor (beta chain). Its antigen remains unidentified. These data belong to a study of T cells after yellow fever vaccination. Study summary: Preparing low-cell-number fractions relied on SMART-Seq v4 Ultra Low Input. Notes on the study in general: Detected again after the booster were most primary-vaccination clones, at almost 97% CD4 and 80% to 90% CD8. Repertoires sorted by FACS could include abundant clonotypes that are contaminants from the bulk population.

5'RACE template switching added a universal primer site and UMIs to TCR cDNA. From the 5' RACE reads, TCRdb called clonotypes with MiXCR, one entry per CDR3 protein. This sample carries a few hundred thousand distinct CDR3 sequences, less than 9% of them seen once, and the ten largest clones take over 0.65%. Germline V gives CDR1 DFQATT, CDR2 SNEGSKA (reference sequence). V shed 6 bases and J 4 bases; nucleotides not matched to a gene: 9. The CDR3 consists of 15 residues. The sample consisted of CD4+ T cells sorted from PBMCs, taken 15 days after the yellow fever booster vaccination. The receptor was derived from a man in his thirties or forties who received the YFV17D yellow fever vaccine. The V and J genes are TRBV20-1 and TRBJ2-7; TRBD2 matches 13 bases. Written as DNA, the CDR3 is TGCAGTGCCGGGCCCGGGACTAGCGGGGATTACGAGCAGTACTTC. Translated: CSAGPGTSGDYEQYF.